The 28 T cell receptor beta chains listed next were all sequenced from one sample in a study of identical twins. Using its own MiXCR run on the 5' RACE reads, TCRdb lists one record per CDR3 protein. The sample shows around 1.7 million distinct CDR3 sequences, around 29% of them seen only once. Specimen: cord blood. The receptors derive from a newborn girl in good health.

The rearrangement joins TRBV2 to TRBJ1-1; perhaps TRBD1 as D (5 bases). Trimming cost V 2 bases and J 8 bases, with 18 bases left between them. The CDR3 runs 15 residues. CDR1 SNHLY and CDR2 FYNNEI come from the germline V gene. CDR3 DNA sequence: TGTGCCAGCAGTGAAAGTGGTGGGGCAGGGCCCGAAGCTTTCTTT. Protein: CASSESGGAGPEAFF.

The rearrangement uses TRBV4-1 and TRBJ2-5, with a possible D match to TRBD1 (6 bases). V lost 4 bases and J 1 base, leaving 10 bases between the germline ends. The CDR3 sequence is 14 residues long. Germline CDR1 MGHRA, CDR2 YSYEKL. The CDR3 nucleotides read TGCGCCAGCAGCCTAAACAGGGTCCAAGAGACCCAGTACTTC. Translation gives CASSLNRVQETQYF.

The V gene is TRBV28, the J gene TRBJ1-1; possibly TRBD1 for D (6 bases). Trimming cost V 3 bases and J 3 bases, with 14 bases left between them. This CDR3 has 15 residues. CDR1 is MDHEN, CDR2 SYDVKM, per germline. The CDR3 protein is CASSFRGTWDTEAFF. CDR3 in DNA: TGTGCCAGCAGTTTTCGGGGGACATGGGACACTGAAGCTTTCTTT.

The chain combines TRBV12-3 or TRBV12-4 with TRBJ2-7, with a tentative D call TRBD2 (6 bases). The CDR3 extends over 14 amino acids. V lost 3 bases and J 7 bases, leaving 16 bases between the germline ends. The DNA of the CDR3 is TGTGCCAGCAGTTTCCGGGACTCCTACAATGAGCAGTACTTC. Translating gives CASSFRDSYNEQYF.

The rearrangement joins TRBV14 to TRBJ2-3, with D possibly TRBD2 on 6 matching bases. CDR3 length: 16 residues. V was shortened by 0 bases and J by 4 bases, with 14 bases between the two germline ends. The germline V gene encodes CDR1 SGHDN and CDR2 FVKESK. This chain's CDR3 is CASSQDRGGEADTQYF. In DNA, the CDR3 is TGTGCCAGCAGCCAAGACCGTGGCGGGGAGGCAGATACGCAGTATTTT.

This clonotype has a handful of counts. The chain links TRBV28 to TRBJ2-1; 14 nucleotides match TRBD2. Germline V gives CDR1 MDHEN, CDR2 SYDVKM. The CDR3 covers 15 residues. The ends lost 5 bases at V and 9 bases at J; junction bases unmatched: 6. The CDR3 loop reads CASSTGTSGSGEQFF. The CDR3 nucleotides read TGTGCCAGCAGTACCGGGACTAGCGGGAGCGGTGAGCAGTTCTTC.

There are a few counts of this clonotype. The chain employs TRBV2 and TRBJ2-3, with TRBD2 matching over 9 bases. From germline, CDR1 is SNHLY and CDR2 FYNNEI. V was pared by 6 bases and J by 5 bases, with 9 bases of the junction left unmatched. The CDR3 runs 15 residues. The CDR3 DNA follows: TGTGCCAGCAGGGACCCGGGACTAGCCCTAGATACGCAGTATTTT. Its translation: CASRDPGLALDTQYF.

This clonotype occurred a few times. The V call is TRBV5-1, the J call TRBJ1-2; 10 nucleotides align to TRBD1. Germline V gene lookup returns CDR1 SGHRS and CDR2 YFSETQ. CDR3 length: 15 residues. V trimming: 4 bases; J trimming: 3 bases; junction bases outside the gene matches: 6. This chain's CDR3 is CASSRSTGGDYGYTF. CDR3 nucleotides: TGCGCCAGCAGCCGTTCGACAGGGGGCGACTATGGCTACACCTTC.

This clonotype was seen a few times. The chain is built from TRBV7-2 and TRBJ2-2; no reliable D call. Germline V gene lookup returns CDR1 SGHTA and CDR2 FQGNSA. V was clipped by 1 base and J by 4 bases, with 13 bases between them. There are 16 residues in the CDR3. The CDR3 DNA is TGTGCCAGCAGCTTAGAAGTTGGTGTGCTCACCGGGGAGCTGTTTTTT. Its translation is CASSLEVGVLTGELFF.

The J gene is TRBJ2-1, the V gene TRBV20-1; D remains ambiguous. The CDR3 runs 11 residues. Deletions cut 5 bases from V and 9 bases from J, with 11 bases between. The germline V gene encodes CDR1 DFQATT and CDR2 SNEGSKA (reference sequence). Here the CDR3 DNA reads TGCAGTGCTCCCCTGGTCGGTGAGCAGTTCTTC. This encodes CSAPLVGEQFF.

This clonotype was picked up many times. The chain's CDR3 is CAISEGQMNTEAFF. CDR3 sequence (DNA): TGTGCCATCAGTGAGGGACAGATGAACACTGAAGCTTTCTTT. The chain uses TRBV10-3 and TRBJ1-1; TRBD1 might be the D (6 bases). Germline V CDR1 and CDR2: ENHRY, SYGVKD. This CDR3 has 14 residues. V lost 2 bases, J lost 0 bases, and 7 bases lay in between.

This chain links TRBV3-1 with TRBJ1-3; D unresolved. The CDR3 runs to 12 residues. Germline V lookup: CDR1 LGHDT, CDR2 YNNKEL (reference sequence). V lost 2 bases to trimming and J lost 4 bases, with 3 bases between them. CDR3 sequence reads: CASSQYGNTIYF. In DNA form, the CDR3 reads TGTGCCAGCAGCCAATACGGAAACACCATATATTTT.

This rearrangement joins TRBV6-5 to TRBJ2-4, with 7 bases lining up with TRBD1. The germline CDR1 and CDR2 sequences are MNHEY and SVGAGI. This CDR3 comprises 15 residues. V lost 4 bases, J lost 13 bases, and 16 bases stayed unmatched. As DNA, the CDR3 is TGTGCCAGCAGTTTGACAGGGACAAAGGGTGGGGAGCAGTACTTC. It yields the protein CASSLTGTKGGEQYF.

V gene TRBV5-1 combines with J gene TRBJ1-5; no firm D call. The germline CDR1 and CDR2 sequences are SGHRS and YFSETQ. The CDR3 has 13 residues. Trimming cost V 0 bases and J 6 bases, with 7 bases left between them. CDR3 nucleotide sequence: TGCGCCAGCAGCTTGGGATGGTCTCAGCCCCAGCATTTT. Translation: CASSLGWSQPQHF.

Worth noting for this clonotype: This may stem from a read error, because a much larger clone lies one nucleotide away. This chain joins TRBV10-3 and TRBJ2-7, with 7 nucleotides matching TRBD2. The germline CDR1 and CDR2 sequences are ENHRY and SYGVKD. This CDR3 contains 15 residues. In nucleotides, the CDR3 is TGTGCCATCAGTGAAGGGCGGGGGAGTACCTACGGGCAGTACTTC. As protein: CAISEGRGSTYGQYF.

The V and J genes are TRBV28 and TRBJ2-1; D is perhaps TRBD1 (7 bases). The CDR3 is 20 amino acids. The ends were cut back, 0 bases at V and 0 bases at J, with 21 bases in the middle. Germline V CDR1 and CDR2: MDHEN, SYDVKM. The CDR3 region is CASSLWGGRGLASSYNEQFF. CDR3 DNA sequence: TGTGCCAGCAGTTTATGGGGGGGAAGGGGGCTAGCCTCCTCCTACAATGAGCAGTTCTTC. Full variable domain (missing parts from reference TRBV28 and TRBJ2-1): DVKVTQSSRYLVKRTGEKVFLECVQDMDHENMFWYRQDPGLGLRLIYFSYDVKMKEKGDIPEGYSVSREKKERFSLILESASTNQTSMYLCASSLWGGRGLASSYNEQFFGPGTRLTVL.

The rearrangement uses TRBV20-1 and TRBJ2-2, with a possible D match to TRBD2 (6 bases). The ends were cut back, 1 base at V and 4 bases at J, with 13 bases in the middle. The germline V gene encodes CDR1 DFQATT and CDR2 SNEGSKA (reference sequence). CDR3 length equals 15 residues. In DNA, the CDR3 is TGCAGTGCTAGAGTTGGGGGAGCGGGCACCGGGGAGCTGTTTTTT. Amino acid sequence: CSARVGGAGTGELFF.

This clonotype was recorded a few times. The gene calls are TRBV4-1 and TRBJ1-1; D is uncertain. This CDR3 is 12 amino acids long. V was shortened by 3 bases and J by 6 bases, with 8 bases between the two germline ends. CDR1 is MGHRA and CDR2 is YSYEKL in the germline V gene. DNA for the CDR3: TGCGCCAGCAGCCATCTGGGTTCTGAAGCTTTCTTT. As protein: CASSHLGSEAFF.

The chain uses TRBV12-3 or TRBV12-4 and TRBJ2-3; D gene ambiguous. The DNA end is more similar to TRBJ1-5, so the J call may be wrong. The CDR3 loop spans 13 amino acids. CDR3 region: CASTAGSTDTQHF. The CDR3 DNA follows: TGTGCCAGCACCGCTGGAAGCACAGATACGCAGCATTTT.

This clonotype was seen at least ten times. The chain couples TRBV7-2 to TRBJ2-7; 7 nucleotides agree with TRBD1. Germline assignment: CDR1 SGHTA and CDR2 FQGNSA. CDR3 size: 15 residues. V was pared by 5 bases and J by 3 bases, with 10 bases of the junction left unmatched. The CDR3 spells CASSTRQGSHYEQYF. CDR3 in DNA: TGTGCCAGCAGCACGAGACAGGGTAGCCACTACGAGCAGTACTTC.

CDR3 amino acids: CASTLESYNEQFF. The CDR3 DNA reads as TGTGCCAGCACCCTAGAATCGTACAATGAGCAGTTCTTC. The gene calls are TRBV2 and TRBJ2-1; D is ambiguous. This CDR3 has 13 residues. Trimming removed 7 bases from V and 4 bases from J, with 11 bases in between. Germline V gene sequence: CDR1 SNHLY, CDR2 FYNNEI.

The chain has TRBV7-9 and TRBJ2-1, with a tentative D call TRBD2 (6 bases). The germline gives CDR1 SEHNR, CDR2 FQNEAQ (reference sequence). The CDR3 has 13 amino acids. Trimming took 11 bases from V and 6 from J, leaving 17 bases between them. In nucleotides, the CDR3 is TGTGCCGGCTTATTGACTAGTGTCAATGAGCAGTTCTTC. This encodes CAGLLTSVNEQFF.

The chain is built from TRBV24-1 and TRBJ2-1, with TRBD2 matching 12 bases. Germline lookup yields CDR1 KGHDR and CDR2 SFDVKD. The CDR3 extends over 15 amino acids. With V trimmed by 3 bases and J by 9 bases, 5 bases remained unmatched. CDR3 coding DNA: TGTGCCACCAGTGATCCGTCTAGCGGGAGGGGTGAGCAGTTCTTC. Translation: CATSDPSSGRGEQFF.

Ten or more counts support this clonotype. The CDR3 spells CSVEPQETQYF. In DNA form, the CDR3 reads TGCAGCGTTGAACCCCAAGAGACCCAGTACTTC. J is TRBJ2-5 and V is TRBV29-1, with D unclear. CDR1 is SQVTM, CDR2 ANQGSEA, per germline. The CDR3 length is 11 residues. V was trimmed by 2 bases and J by 1 base, leaving 2 bases between them.

The chain employs TRBV28 and TRBJ2-7; 7 bases line up with TRBD2. Trimming removed 2 bases from V and 5 bases from J; junction bases left unmatched: 6. Germline V gene lookup returns CDR1 MDHEN and CDR2 SYDVKM. The CDR3 has 14 amino acids. CDR3 DNA sequence: TGTGCCAGCAGTTTAGCGCGGGAGTGGGACGAGCAGTACTTC. Residues: CASSLAREWDEQYF.

Only a few counts were recorded for this clonotype. The gene calls are TRBV11-2 and TRBJ2-3; no firm D call. The V and J ends lost 3 bases and 2 bases respectively, with 15 bases between them. The V gene's germline CDR1 is SGHAT and CDR2 FQNNGV. The CDR3 has 16 residues. The CDR3 DNA follows: TGTGCCAGCAGCTTGGGCAGGTTTGGCTTCACAGATACGCAGTATTTT. Its translation is CASSLGRFGFTDTQYF. Complete variable domain (other parts from reference TRBV11-2 and TRBJ2-3): EAGVAQSPRYKIIEKRQSVAFWCNPISGHATLYWYQQILGQGPKLLIQFQNNGVVDDSQLPKDRFSAERLKGVDSTLKIQPAKLEDSAVYLCASSLGRFGFTDTQYFGPGTRLTVL.

V gene TRBV20-1 combines with J gene TRBJ2-7; TRBD2 aligns across 12 bases. This CDR3 contains 14 residues. V was pared by 5 bases and J by 3 bases, with 5 bases of the junction left unmatched. Looked up from germline, CDR1 is DFQATT and CDR2 is SNEGSKA (reference sequence). The CDR3: CSAPRTSGDYEQYF. The CDR3 DNA follows: TGCAGTGCTCCCCGGACTAGCGGGGACTACGAGCAGTACTTC.

The V and J genes are TRBV3-1 and TRBJ2-7; D remains ambiguous. V lost 4 bases to trimming and J lost 3 bases, with 7 bases between them. CDR1 and CDR2 (germline): LGHDT, YNNKEL (reference sequence). The length of the CDR3 is 12 residues. As DNA, the CDR3 is TGTGCCAGCAGCCGAATGGACTACGAGCAGTACTTC. Translated, it gives CASSRMDYEQYF.